These T cell receptor beta chains were read from a single sample in a study of blood T cell repertoires in COVID-19. The protocol was immunoSEQ multiplex PCR, while the TCRdb copy is restricted to in-frame clones and leaves out a portion. Altogether 110,000 or so clones are present, 65% to 90% being singletons, with the ten largest covering around 8%. The sequencing input was peripheral blood. All receptors derive from a woman older than 75 with active or convalescent COVID-19. CDR3s include the opening cysteine and the closing phenylalanine or tryptophan. The order of the fields is D gene, V gene, J gene, CDR3 protein, CDR3 DNA. D genes are given only for firm matches.

TRBD2,TRBV18,TRBJ2-5,CASSATGRETQYF,TGTGCCAGCTCAGCGACCGGGAGGGAGACCCAGTACTTC
TRBD1,TRBV6-5,TRBJ1-2,CASSLQGAWGNGYTF,TGTGCCAGCAGTCTACAGGGGGCCTGGGGGAATGGCTACACCTTC
NA,TRBV28,TRBJ2-7,CASSLNRAYEQYF,TGTGCCAGCAGTTTAAACAGGGCCTACGAGCAGTACTTC
NA,TRBV28,TRBJ2-2,CATHSPGELFF,TGTGCCACTCACTCGCCCGGGGAGCTGTTTTTT
NA,TRBV28,TRBJ1-5,CASSFEQGLPFSNQPQHF,TGTGCCAGCAGTTTCGAGCAGGGGCTCCCCTTTAGCAATCAGCCCCAGCATTTT
NA,TRBV11-2,TRBJ2-3,CASSTQGTDTQYF,TGTGCCAGCAGCACCCAGGGGACAGATACGCAGTATTTT
TRBD2,TRBV7-3,TRBJ2-2,CASSLASGRRGTGELFF,TGTGCCAGCAGCTTAGCTAGCGGGAGGCGTGGCACCGGGGAGCTGTTTTTT
NA,TRBV7-6,TRBJ2-3,CASSLAGGTSENTQYF,TGTGCCAGCAGCTTAGCCGGAGGGACCAGTGAAAATACGCAGTATTTT
NA,TRBV27,TRBJ1-1,CASRKTGNTEAFF,TGTGCCAGCAGAAAGACAGGGAACACTGAAGCTTTCTTT
NA,TRBV18,TRBJ1-2,CASSLSQVAAAANYGYTF,TGTGCCAGCTCGCTTTCTCAGGTAGCGGCAGCCGCTAACTATGGCTACACCTTC
TRBD1,TRBV19,TRBJ1-3,CASSPRSSGTEGNTIYF,TGTGCCAGTAGTCCTCGGTCGTCCGGGACAGAAGGAAACACCATATATTTT